This TCR beta chain was sequenced in a study of OX40 agonist ivuxolimab in advanced cancers. The repertoire was sequenced with immunoSEQ multiplex PCR; TCRdb's copy has only in-frame clones and lacks some. In the table there are about 98,000 clones, about 88% of which are singletons. The sequences come from CD4+ or CD8+ T cells sorted from blood, collected in a trial of the OX40 agonist ivuxolimab. The receptor comes from an adult with an advanced solid tumor such as melanoma, head and neck, liver or kidney cancer.

This CDR3 reads CASSSGASVNTEAFF. Written as DNA, the CDR3 is TGTGCCAGCAGCTCCGGGGCTTCGGTGAACACTGAAGCTTTCTTT. This rearrangement joins TRBV7-9 to TRBJ1-1; tentatively, D is TRBD1 (5 bases). The CDR3 extends over 15 amino acids. Trimming left V 4 bases short and J 0 bases short, with 12 bases between. The V gene's germline CDR1 is SEHNR and CDR2 FQNEAQ (reference sequence).